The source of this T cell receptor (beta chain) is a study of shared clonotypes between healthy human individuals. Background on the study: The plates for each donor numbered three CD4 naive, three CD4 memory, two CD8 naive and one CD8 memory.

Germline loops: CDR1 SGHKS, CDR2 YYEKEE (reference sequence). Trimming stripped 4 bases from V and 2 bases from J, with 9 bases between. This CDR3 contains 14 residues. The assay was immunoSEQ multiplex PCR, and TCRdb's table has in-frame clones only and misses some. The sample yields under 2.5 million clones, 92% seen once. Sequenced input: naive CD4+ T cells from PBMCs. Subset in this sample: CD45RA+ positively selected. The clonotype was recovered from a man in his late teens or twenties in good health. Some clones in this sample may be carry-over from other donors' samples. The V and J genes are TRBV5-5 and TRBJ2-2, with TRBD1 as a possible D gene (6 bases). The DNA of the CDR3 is TGTGCCAGCAGCCTGGGACACAACACCGGGGAGCTGTTTTTT. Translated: CASSLGHNTGELFF. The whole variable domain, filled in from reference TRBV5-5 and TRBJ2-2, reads DAGVTQSPTHLIKTRGQQVTLRCSPISGHKSVSWYQQVLGQGPQFIFQYYEKEERGRGNFPDRFSARQFPNYSSELNVNALLLGDSALYLCASSLGHNTGELFFGEGSRLTVL.